This record covers a single T cell receptor (beta chain). Its antigen is currently not known. Base qualities are not recorded, but no much larger clone differs from it by a single base. The entire amount of isolated RNA was reverse transcribed using the High Capacity cDNA Reverse Transcription Kit, so the sequenced TCRB transcripts were expressed ones. Survey-depth immunoSEQ sequencing was performed on stem cell-like memory T cell samples, with an average of roughly 930,000 total reads per sample. After sorted cells were lysed in RLT buffer, RNA was extracted with DNase-treated RNeasy Micro or Mini kits, with the choice depending on cell number. To prevent cross-contamination, each cell subset was processed individually, whereas patient and healthy donor samples were processed jointly. The immunoSEQ multiplex PCR was used to amplify TCRB sequences from cDNA, generating 87-bp fragments that spanned the CDR3 region. Amplicons were sequenced on the Illumina HiSeq platform. Per the source publication's procedure: PCR bias was computationally corrected using synthetic template baselines, reads within Hamming distance 2 were collapsed, and singletons that could not be merged were discarded. By aligning reads against IMGT, V, D and J genes, CDR3 length, and insertions or deletions at six rearrangement sites were assigned. Within each subset, clonotype counts were normalized to the number of sorted cells before true diversity and Gini coefficients were calculated with the tcR R package. The overlap coefficient, calculated on TCRB nucleotide sequences, was used to quantify repertoire sharing. TCRdb carries this immuneACCESS record with in-frame sequences only. Its versions omit some clonotypes, under half of them owing to an unresolved V gene in the studies checked, with the rest unexplained. V and J calls and clone size come straight from that table; D and trimming were deduced from the DNA. In this sample the table shows roughly 120,000 clones, 40% of which occur a single time. Of the sample, approximately 0.065% is held by the ten largest clones.

The data belong to a study of beta chain features in type 1 diabetes listed by TCRdb under 2018. In the study overall: Patients and healthy donors did not differ in mean age, gender distribution, total cell number or subset yield. The study compared TCRB repertoires of sorted circulating CD4+ T cell subsets between recently diagnosed type 1 diabetes patients and matched healthy donors. A total of roughly 100 million sorted cells were examined across all samples, and a strong correlation was observed between cell number per subset and RNA yield. Naive and central memory subsets were obtained from all 28 donors, but regulatory and stem cell-like memory subsets were isolated from only 8 patients and roughly eight healthy donors.

Overall study outcomes, separate from this receptor: PCR might favor shorter templates, but patient and control samples were amplified and corrected together, so any skew would affect both groups equally. The naive, central memory and regulatory TCRB repertoires appeared to resemble one another more closely among patients than among healthy donors. Only small numbers of individuals were included in the HLA sub-analyses, which left unresolved whether HLA type had any influence on TCRB rearrangement. Because cDNA was sequenced instead of genomic DNA, highly expressing activated cells could be over-represented, though the groups showed no difference in activation or CD3 levels. A moderate but significant shortening of TCRB CDR3 length was observed in type 1 diabetes patients in all four CD4+ subsets. Patients with type 1 diabetes made fewer insertions and deleted more nucleotides at VDJ recombination sites, implying thymic rearrangement abnormalities.

CDR1 and CDR2 (MGHDK, SYGVNS) derive from the germline V gene. Including cysteine and phenylalanine, the CDR3 has 13 amino acids. Only the CDR3 portion is preserved as DNA: 39 bases, with reading frame beginning at the first base. The germline ends are 11 bases apart after V is trimmed by 4 bases and J by 4 bases. From each donor, a single peripheral blood sample of about 100 mL on average was drawn into heparinised tubes. A BD FACSAria II and a panel including CD45RO, CCR7, CD25, CD127, CD95 and CD27 were used to sort naive, central memory, regulatory and stem cell-like memory CD4+ T cells. A purity above 98% was achieved for all sorted populations. PBMCs were isolated immediately by Lymphoprep density gradient centrifugation and stained directly without culture. Samples were stained and sorted in pairs, with one healthy donor and one patient per experiment, so that batch effects were minimized.

Rearrangement joined TRBV25-1 to TRBJ2-7; a confident D gene designation cannot be given. What was sequenced was stem cell memory CD4+ T cells from blood. The sample's cell subset or site, from its label and the paper: stem cell-like memory CD4+ T cells. This clonotype was sampled from a woman under 30 in good health. The bases are TGTGCCAGCAGTGCTTCCGACGGGTACGAGCAGTACTTC. Translated, this gives CASSASDGYEQYF.